A selection of T cell receptor beta chains follows, all from one sample in a study of vaccination effects on CD4 cells after COVID-19. Their target antigens are unknown. Using immunoSEQ multiplex PCR, the repertoire was profiled, and TCRdb retains in-frame clones only, with some absent. The data contain about 34,000 clones, about 68% of them singletons. This specimen was CD4+ T cells from PBMCs cultured without peptide, taken after COVID-19 vaccination. The receptors were sampled from a human donor who had a prior SARS-CoV-2 infection. CDR3s include the opening cysteine and the closing phenylalanine or tryptophan. Each record gives: V gene, clone size, D gene, J gene, CDR3 protein, CDR3 DNA. D genes are given only for firm matches. Some rows mark clone size as missing; the rest say once, few, many or name a class of expanded clone.

TRBV6-6	NA	NA	TRBJ2-3	CASTVGVTGDTQYF	TGTGCCAGCACGGTGGGGGTCACTGGAGATACGCAGTATTTT
TRBV2	NA	NA	TRBJ2-1	CAIQGGPDEQFF	TGTGCCATACAGGGAGGGCCTGATGAGCAGTTCTTC
TRBV7-9	NA	NA	TRBJ1-4	CASSVMGANEKLFF	TGTGCCAGCAGCGTTATGGGAGCTAATGAAAAACTGTTTTTT
TRBV7-3	once	NA	TRBJ2-5	CASSLRGLGQETQYF	TGTGCCAGCAGCTTACGAGGGTTGGGCCAAGAGACCCAGTACTTC
TRBV7-2	NA	TRBD2	TRBJ2-3	CASSLAGTSGVLRADTQYF	TGTGCCAGCAGCCTAGCTGGGACTAGCGGGGTACTAAGGGCAGATACGCAGTATTTT
TRBV28	NA	NA	TRBJ1-1	CASSLLGIKNTEAFF	TGTGCCAGCAGTTTATTGGGTATAAAGAACACTGAAGCTTTCTTT
TRBV5-1	NA	NA	TRBJ1-1	CASSLAVGQTRGNTEAFF	TGCGCCAGCAGCTTGGCTGTCGGACAGACCCGCGGGAACACTGAAGCTTTCTTT
TRBV7-8	NA	TRBD1	TRBJ2-2	CASGQGAVTGELFF	TGTGCCTCCGGACAGGGGGCGGTTACCGGGGAGCTGTTTTTT
TRBV6-6	NA	TRBD1	TRBJ1-6	CASSYPDRENSPLHF	TGTGCCAGCAGTTACCCGGACAGGGAAAATTCACCCCTCCACTTT
TRBV29-1	few	NA	TRBJ1-1	CSASPLRDTEAFF	TGCAGCGCATCCCCCCTACGGGACACTGAAGCTTTCTTT
TRBV18	NA	TRBD1	TRBJ1-1	CASSPATGGNTEAFF	TGTGCCAGCTCACCAGCGACAGGGGGGAACACTGAAGCTTTCTTT
TRBV5-4	few	NA	TRBJ1-4	CASSPGRENEKLFF	TGTGCCAGCAGTCCGGGGCGGGAGAATGAAAAACTGTTTTTT
TRBV12-3/TRBV12-4	NA	NA	TRBJ1-2	CACSGRDYGYTF	TGTGCCTGCTCAGGGAGGGACTATGGCTACACCTTC
TRBV6-6	NA	TRBD2	TRBJ2-7	CASSPRGTSAYEQYF	TGTGCCAGCAGCCCCCGGGGGACTAGCGCCTACGAGCAGTACTTC
TRBV5-1	few	TRBD1	TRBJ2-5	CASSLAPGQGEAETQYF	TGCGCCAGCAGCTTGGCCCCGGGACAGGGTGAAGCAGAGACCCAGTACTTC
TRBV2	few	TRBD2	TRBJ2-7	CASSEGGRNHEQYF	TGTGCCAGCAGTGAAGGCGGGAGGAACCACGAGCAGTACTTC
TRBV11-2	few	NA	TRBJ2-7	CASSSEEGGEQYF	TGTGCCAGCAGCTCAGAGGAGGGGGGCGAGCAGTACTTC
TRBV4-3	few	TRBD2	TRBJ2-7	CASSHGTSSSYEQYF	TGCGCCAGCAGCCACGGGACTAGCAGCTCCTACGAGCAGTACTTC
TRBV28	NA	TRBD1	TRBJ1-2	CASSLQGAGGYTF	TGTGCCAGCAGCCTCCAGGGGGCGGGGGGCTACACCTTC
TRBV19	once	NA	TRBJ2-3	CASSTPGWGSTDTQYF	TGTGCCAGTAGTACCCCGGGATGGGGGAGCACAGATACGCAGTATTTT
TRBV3-1/TRBV3-2	NA	NA	TRBJ1-1	CASSLTQGGTEAFF	TGTGCCAGCAGCCTAACGCAGGGCGGCACTGAAGCTTTCTTT
TRBV9	NA	TRBD2	TRBJ2-1	CASSVTSGGDNEQFF	TGTGCCAGCAGCGTCACTAGCGGGGGAGACAATGAGCAGTTCTTC
TRBV4-1	NA	NA	TRBJ2-7	CASSQDTYEQYF	TGCGCCAGCAGCCAAGATACATACGAGCAGTACTTC
TRBV7-3	NA	TRBD2	TRBJ2-3	CASSLTALAGGHTDTQYF	TGTGCCAGCAGCTTAACGGCACTAGCGGGGGGTCACACAGATACGCAGTATTTT
TRBV5-4	NA	TRBD1	TRBJ2-7	CASSSGGMDEQYF	TGTGCCAGCAGCTCAGGGGGAATGGACGAGCAGTACTTC
TRBV6-4	NA	NA	TRBJ2-1	CASSESAVGYNEQFF	TGTGCCAGCAGTGAATCGGCTGTTGGCTACAATGAGCAGTTCTTC
TRBV6-7	NA	NA	TRBJ1-5	CASSSPRPNSNQPQHF	TGTGCCAGCAGTTCCCCCCGACCTAATAGCAATCAGCCCCAGCATTTT
TRBV5-1	NA	NA	TRBJ1-1	CASSLGTDFWDTEAFF	TGCGCCAGCAGCTTGGGCACGGATTTTTGGGACACTGAAGCTTTCTTT
TRBV2	NA	NA	TRBJ1-3	CASSSDRNSGNTIYF	TGTGCCAGCAGTTCCGACCGAAACTCTGGAAACACCATATATTTT
TRBV4-2	NA	NA	TRBJ1-5	CASSQDRNQPQHF	TGTGCCAGCAGCCAAGACAGGAATCAGCCCCAGCATTTT
TRBV6-5	NA	TRBD1	TRBJ1-1	CASSTAGGSTEAFF	TGTGCCAGCAGTACGGCAGGGGGTAGCACTGAAGCTTTCTTT
TRBV10-3	NA	TRBD2	TRBJ2-2	CAISGDFGLAESGELFF	TGTGCCATCAGTGGGGATTTTGGACTAGCGGAATCCGGGGAGCTGTTTTTT
TRBV7-6	NA	TRBD2	TRBJ2-1	CASSLATSGSTNEQFF	TGTGCCAGCAGCTTAGCGACTAGCGGGAGTACCAATGAGCAGTTCTTC
TRBV18	NA	NA	TRBJ2-3	CASSRNPGTQRTDTQYF	TGTGCCAGCTCCCGAAACCCCGGGACCCAGAGAACAGATACGCAGTATTTT
TRBV28	NA	TRBD1	TRBJ1-4	CASSFPPGQGIEKLFF	TGTGCCAGCAGTTTCCCGCCGGGACAGGGAATTGAAAAACTGTTTTTT
TRBV18	NA	NA	TRBJ1-6	CASSPEGGQSPLHF	TGTGCCAGCTCACCTGAGGGGGGTCAATCACCCCTCCACTTT
TRBV5-1	few	NA	TRBJ2-5	CASSLVGEETQYF	TGCGCCAGCAGCTTGGTTGGCGAAGAGACCCAGTACTTC
TRBV7-9	NA	TRBD1	TRBJ1-5	CASSSGQGAYQPQHF	TGTGCCAGCAGCTCGGGACAGGGGGCTTATCAGCCCCAGCATTTT
TRBV7-9	NA	NA	TRBJ1-5	CASSRDGQGQPQHF	TGTGCCAGCAGCCGGGACGGCCAGGGTCAGCCCCAGCATTTT
TRBV4-3	NA	NA	TRBJ2-6	CASSQDPRRSSGANVLTF	TGCGCCAGCAGCCAAGATCCTCGCAGAAGCTCTGGGGCCAACGTCCTGACTTTC
TRBV6-6	NA	NA	TRBJ2-7	CASSYRSGESSYEQYF	TGTGCCAGCAGTTACCGCTCGGGGGAAAGCTCCTACGAGCAGTACTTC
TRBV7-3	few	NA	TRBJ2-7	CASSRGRAGEQYF	TGTGCCAGCAGCAGGGGACGGGCTGGCGAGCAGTACTTC
TRBV30	NA	TRBD1	TRBJ2-7	CAWSGGTGRLRQYF	TGTGCCTGGAGTGGCGGGACAGGGAGGCTTCGGCAGTACTTC
TRBV5-6	NA	TRBD2	TRBJ2-7	CASILGGYGEQYF	TGTGCCAGCATCCTCGGGGGGTACGGCGAGCAGTACTTC
TRBV11-1	NA	TRBD2	TRBJ2-1	CASSLSRLADKQFF	TGTGCCAGCAGCTTATCGCGACTAGCGGATAAGCAGTTCTTC
TRBV11-2	NA	TRBD2	TRBJ2-1	CASSRGLAGEWGQFF	TGTGCCAGCAGCCGGGGACTAGCGGGAGAGTGGGGGCAGTTCTTC
TRBV9	few	TRBD2	TRBJ2-1	CASSPSSRGVAGGRFNEQFF	TGTGCCAGCAGCCCAAGTAGTCGTGGAGTAGCGGGGGGGCGGTTCAATGAGCAGTTCTTC
TRBV25-1	NA	NA	TRBJ1-2	CASSVTEPYGYTF	TGTGCCAGCAGTGTCACGGAACCCTATGGCTACACCTTC
TRBV5-4	NA	TRBD1	TRBJ2-1	CASSPNRGDEQFF	TGTGCCAGCAGTCCTAACAGGGGCGATGAGCAGTTCTTC
TRBV6-5	few	NA	TRBJ1-1	CASSDRSFHTEAFF	TGTGCCAGCAGCGACAGGAGCTTTCACACTGAAGCTTTCTTT